This T cell receptor beta chain was sequenced for a study of PD-1 blockade in classical Hodgkin lymphoma (dated by TCRdb to about 2020). With respect to the entire study: Nivolumab dosing was 3 mg/kg intravenously every 2 weeks, continuing until either disease progression or unacceptable toxicity. The study used TCR beta sequencing and CyTOF to define a peripheral blood immune signature of response to PD-1 blockade in classical Hodgkin lymphoma.

Beyond this particular receptor, the publication reports: Baseline diversity similar to that of newly diagnosed patients was observed in trial patients achieving complete response, whereas significantly lower diversity was observed in partial responders and progressors. Patients starting nivolumab less than 1 year after ASCT had lower diversity and were excluded from later analyses to avoid confounding by immune reconstitution. Only a single clinical trial cohort was studied, and what caused the repertoire differences, possibly disease activity or prior therapy, remained undefined. A significant rise by C4D1 was seen in CD4+ but not CD8+ TCR diversity (p=0.0027 vs p=0.16), with the rise being most apparent in complete responders (p=0.02). Newly diagnosed patients were reported to have lower baseline TCR diversity than healthy donors, and relapsed/refractory patients were reported to have lower baseline TCR diversity still.

The time point label, as the study defines it: cycle 2 day 1 (C2D1) of nivolumab. Relapse after autologous stem cell transplantation had occurred in all trial patients, and cohorts A, B and C were distinguished by prior brentuximab vedotin exposure. The trial cohort included 55 to 65 patients with relapsed/refractory classical Hodgkin lymphoma, and each patient had a best overall response of complete response, partial response or progressive disease. Trial patients were treated with single-agent nivolumab in the multi-cohort phase II CheckMate 205 trial. An independent review committee assessed best overall response by applying the 2007 International Working Group response criteria. Trial PBMCs were obtained immediately prior to nivolumab initiation (C1D1) and on therapy at cycle 2 day 1 and cycle 4 day 1. Peripheral blood was collected in 8 mL Vacutainer Cell Preparation Tubes, from which PBMCs were isolated by centrifugation and then cryopreserved.

There are 14 amino acids in the CDR3, from cysteine to phenylalanine inclusive. Only the CDR3 region is kept as DNA, spanning 42 bases read in frame from base 1. Cut back by 4 bases and 3 bases, the V and J ends lie 8 bases apart. Looking up the germline V gene yields CDR1 SGHRS and CDR2 YFSETQ. Comment on this clone: No antigen is known for it. The sample holds no much larger clone one base away, and base qualities are not on file.

The Qiagen DNeasy kit was used to extract genomic DNA both from unsorted PBMCs and from the negatively selected CD4+ and CD8+ fractions. TCR beta CDR3 regions were amplified by immunoSEQ multiplex PCR using primers annealing to V and J segments. A synthetic immune receptor repertoire was used to minimize amplification bias, and remaining bias was computationally removed after sequencing. Per the authors' processing: Custom Python scripts were used to quantify repertoire diversity as the Shannon entropy index. Unsorted, CD4+ and CD8+ repertoires were analyzed separately, except for combined analyses in which CD4+ and CD8+ sequences were merged in silico. A clone was considered expanded if an increase in frequency of at least 2-fold after treatment relative to C1D1 was found, and a pseudocount of 0.5 was applied to clones undetected at baseline. Singleton clones were defined as clones with 0 or 1 copy at C1D1, and non-singleton clones were defined as clones with 2 or more copies. Clones expanded in unsorted samples were annotated as CD4+, CD8+ or unknown by matching protein sequences in sorted samples from the same patient. Wilcoxon tests were applied to paired samples to test diversity changes from C1D1 to C4D1. Imported from immuneACCESS, the table was reduced by TCRdb to in-frame sequences with V and J called. These copies leave out some clones; in studies compared against another copy, an unresolved V gene accounts for under half, and the cause of the remainder is not known. V and J calls and clone size are those listed in that table; D and trimming were worked out from the DNA. The sample table holds 20,000 to 25,000 clones, of which around 80% were seen once. In total, the top ten clones hold 35% to 50% of the sample.

The source is a human donor with classical Hodgkin lymphoma. Here the sequenced sample was peripheral blood mononuclear cells (PBMCs), taken before the second cycle of nivolumab. This sequence uses TRBV5-1 and TRBJ2-6, with no D gene named confidently. The CDR3 here reads CASSRVGGANVLTF. The nucleotide sequence reads TGCGCCAGCAGCAGGGTGGGTGGGGCCAACGTCCTGACTTTC.